This T cell receptor beta chain was identified in a study of blood T cell repertoires in COVID-19. Overall study: Researchers got acute and convalescent COVID-19 samples from the United States, Italy and Spain. PBMCs, B-cell-depleted T cells, or T cells provided the cDNA or gDNA that made up the material.

Per the authors' pipeline: For nucleated cells, counts were estimated from reference gene primer amplification. This table comes from immunoSEQ multiplex PCR, and its TCRdb copy is limited to in-frame clones, with some not included. The V and J calls and clone size are taken from that table; D and trimming were inferred from the DNA. The sample lists roughly 50,000 clones, just under 80% occurring once. The sequence was obtained from a human donor with active or convalescent COVID-19. The donor label of this sample is uncertain. Specimen: peripheral blood.

The CDR3 DNA reads TGTGCCAGCAGCCAGGGGGCCAGGGAGACCCAGTACTTC. It codes for CASSQGARETQYF. The chain recombines TRBV25-1 with TRBJ2-5; 8 nucleotides agree with TRBD1. After removal of 6 bases from V and 5 bases from J, the junction contained 5 bases not matched to a gene. From germline, CDR1 is MGHDK and CDR2 SYGVNS. The CDR3 totals 13 residues.